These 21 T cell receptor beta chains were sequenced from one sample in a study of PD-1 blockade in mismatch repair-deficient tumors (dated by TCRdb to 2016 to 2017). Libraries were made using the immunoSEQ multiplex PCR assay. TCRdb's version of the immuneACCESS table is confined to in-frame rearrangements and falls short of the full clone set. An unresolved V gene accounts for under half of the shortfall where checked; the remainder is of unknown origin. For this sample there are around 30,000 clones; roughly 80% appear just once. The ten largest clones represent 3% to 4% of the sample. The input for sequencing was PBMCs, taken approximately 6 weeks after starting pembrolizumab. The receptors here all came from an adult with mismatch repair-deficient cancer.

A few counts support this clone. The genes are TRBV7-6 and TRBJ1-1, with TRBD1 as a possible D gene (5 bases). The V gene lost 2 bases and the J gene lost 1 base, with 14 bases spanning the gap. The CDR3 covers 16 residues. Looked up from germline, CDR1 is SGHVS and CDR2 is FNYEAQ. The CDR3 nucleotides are TGTGCCAGCAGCTTATCTGGGTGGGGGGGGAACACTGAAGCTTTCTTT. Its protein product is CASSLSGWGGNTEAFF.

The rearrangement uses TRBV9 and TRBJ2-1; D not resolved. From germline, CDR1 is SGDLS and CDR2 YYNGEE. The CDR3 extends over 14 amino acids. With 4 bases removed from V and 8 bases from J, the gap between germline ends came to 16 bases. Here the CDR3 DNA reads TGTGCCAGCAGCCTTGATACAGAAATCTATGAGCAGTTCTTC. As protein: CASSLDTEIYEQFF.

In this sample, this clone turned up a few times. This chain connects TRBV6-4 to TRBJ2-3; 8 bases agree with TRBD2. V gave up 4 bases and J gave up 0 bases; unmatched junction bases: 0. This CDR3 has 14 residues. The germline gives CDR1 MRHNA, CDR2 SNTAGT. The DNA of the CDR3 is TGTGCCAGCAGTGCTAGCGGGAGCACAGATACGCAGTATTTT. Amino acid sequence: CASSASGSTDTQYF.

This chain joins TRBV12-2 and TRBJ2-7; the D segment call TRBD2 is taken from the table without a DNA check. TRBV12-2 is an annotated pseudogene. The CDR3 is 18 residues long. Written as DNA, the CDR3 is TGTGCAAGTCGCTTAGGGGCCCCTATCGGGGTAAACTCCTACGAGCAGTACTTC. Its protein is CASRLGAPIGVNSYEQYF.

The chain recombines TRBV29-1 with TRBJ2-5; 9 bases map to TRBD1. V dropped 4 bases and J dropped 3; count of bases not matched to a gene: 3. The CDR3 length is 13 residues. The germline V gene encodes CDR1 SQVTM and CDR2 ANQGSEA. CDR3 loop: CSVVRQGEETQYF. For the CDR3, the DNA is TGCAGCGTTGTACGACAGGGGGAAGAGACCCAGTACTTC.

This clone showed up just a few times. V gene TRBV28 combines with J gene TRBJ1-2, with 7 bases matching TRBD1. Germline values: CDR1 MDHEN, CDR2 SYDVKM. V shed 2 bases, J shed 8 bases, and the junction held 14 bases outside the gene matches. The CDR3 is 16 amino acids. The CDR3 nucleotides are TGTGCCAGCAGTTTAAGACAGGGCCTATGGAAAAACGGCTACACCTTC. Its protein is CASSLRQGLWKNGYTF.

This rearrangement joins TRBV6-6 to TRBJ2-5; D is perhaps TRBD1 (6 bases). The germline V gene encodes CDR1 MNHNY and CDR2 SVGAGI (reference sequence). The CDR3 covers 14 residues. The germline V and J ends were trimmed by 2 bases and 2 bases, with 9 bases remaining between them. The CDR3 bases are TGTGCCAGCAGTTACCCTGGACAGCAAGAGACCCAGTACTTC. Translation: CASSYPGQQETQYF.

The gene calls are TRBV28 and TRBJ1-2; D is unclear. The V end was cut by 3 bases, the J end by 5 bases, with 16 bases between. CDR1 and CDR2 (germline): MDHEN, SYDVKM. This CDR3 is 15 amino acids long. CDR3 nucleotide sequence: TGTGCCAGCAGTTTGCTGCGGGCTTCTCCTTATGGCTACACCTTC. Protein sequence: CASSLLRASPYGYTF.

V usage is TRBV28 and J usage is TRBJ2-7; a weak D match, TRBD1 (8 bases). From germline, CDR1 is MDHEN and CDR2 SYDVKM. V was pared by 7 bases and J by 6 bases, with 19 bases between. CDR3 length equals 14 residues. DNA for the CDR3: TGTGCCAGCATTCAAACAGGGGGGGGAAGCGAGCAGTACTTC. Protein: CASIQTGGGSEQYF.

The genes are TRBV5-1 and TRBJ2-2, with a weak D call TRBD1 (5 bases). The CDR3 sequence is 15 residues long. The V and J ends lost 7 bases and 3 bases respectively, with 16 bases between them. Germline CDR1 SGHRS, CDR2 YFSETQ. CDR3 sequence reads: CASVDGPGYTGELFF. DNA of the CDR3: TGCGCCAGCGTTGACGGGCCAGGGTACACCGGGGAGCTGTTTTTT. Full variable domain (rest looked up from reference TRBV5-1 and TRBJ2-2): KAGVTQTPRYLIKTRGQQVTLSCSPISGHRSVSWYQQTPGQGLQFLFEYFSETQRNKGNFPGRFSGRQFSNSRSEMNVSTLELGDSALYLCASVDGPGYTGELFFGEGSRLTVL.

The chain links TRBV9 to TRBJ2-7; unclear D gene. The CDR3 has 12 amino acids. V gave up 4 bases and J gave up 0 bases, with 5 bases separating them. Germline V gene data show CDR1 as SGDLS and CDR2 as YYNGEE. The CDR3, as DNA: TGTGCCAGCAGCCTCGGCTCCTACGAGCAGTACTTC. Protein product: CASSLGSYEQYF.

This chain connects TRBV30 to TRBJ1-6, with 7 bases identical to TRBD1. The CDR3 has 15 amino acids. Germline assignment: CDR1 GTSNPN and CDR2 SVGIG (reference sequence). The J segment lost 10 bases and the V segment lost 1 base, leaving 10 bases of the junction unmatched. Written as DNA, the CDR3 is TGTGCCTGGAGTGGAAGGACAGGCGTAACATCACCCCTCCACTTT. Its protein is CAWSGRTGVTSPLHF.

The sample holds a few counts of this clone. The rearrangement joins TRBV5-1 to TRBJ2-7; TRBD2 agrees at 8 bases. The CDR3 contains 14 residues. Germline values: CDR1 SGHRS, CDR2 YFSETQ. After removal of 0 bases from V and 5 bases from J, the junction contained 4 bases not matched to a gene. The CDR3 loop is CASSLVAGGHEQYF. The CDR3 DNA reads TGCGCCAGCAGCTTGGTGGCGGGAGGACACGAGCAGTACTTC.

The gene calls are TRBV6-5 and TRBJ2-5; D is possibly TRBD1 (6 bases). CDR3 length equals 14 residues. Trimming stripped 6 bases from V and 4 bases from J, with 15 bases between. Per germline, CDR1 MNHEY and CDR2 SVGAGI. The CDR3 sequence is CASSQNTGSETQYF. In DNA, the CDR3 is TGTGCCAGCAGCCAAAACACAGGGTCAGAGACCCAGTACTTC.

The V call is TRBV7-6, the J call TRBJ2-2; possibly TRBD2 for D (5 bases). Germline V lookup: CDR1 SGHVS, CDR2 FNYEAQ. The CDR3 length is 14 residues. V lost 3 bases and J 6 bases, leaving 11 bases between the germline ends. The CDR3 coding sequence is TGTGCCAGCAGCTTTCTAGGGAGTGCCGGGGAGCTGTTTTTT. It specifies CASSFLGSAGELFF. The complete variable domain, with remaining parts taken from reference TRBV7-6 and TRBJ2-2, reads GAGVSQSPRYKVTKRGQDVALRCDPISGHVSLYWYRQALGQGPEFLTYFNYEAQQDKSGLPNDRFSAERPEGSISTLTIQRTEQRDSAMYRCASSFLGSAGELFFGEGSRLTVL.

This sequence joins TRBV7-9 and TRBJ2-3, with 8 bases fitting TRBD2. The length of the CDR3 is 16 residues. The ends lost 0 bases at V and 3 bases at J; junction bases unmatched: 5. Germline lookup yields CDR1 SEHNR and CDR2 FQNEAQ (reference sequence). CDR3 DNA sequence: TGTGCCAGCAGCTTAGCCGGGGGGGCTCAGACAGATACGCAGTATTTT. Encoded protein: CASSLAGGAQTDTQYF.

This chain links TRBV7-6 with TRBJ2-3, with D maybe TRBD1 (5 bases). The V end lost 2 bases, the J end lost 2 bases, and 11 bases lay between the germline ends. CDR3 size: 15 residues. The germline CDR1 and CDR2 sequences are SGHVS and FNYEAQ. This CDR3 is CASSLMGLYTDTQYF. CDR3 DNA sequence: TGTGCCAGCAGCTTAATGGGGCTCTACACAGATACGCAGTATTTT. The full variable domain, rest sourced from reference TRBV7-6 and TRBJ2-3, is GAGVSQSPRYKVTKRGQDVALRCDPISGHVSLYWYRQALGQGPEFLTYFNYEAQQDKSGLPNDRFSAERPEGSISTLTIQRTEQRDSAMYRCASSLMGLYTDTQYFGPGTRLTVL.

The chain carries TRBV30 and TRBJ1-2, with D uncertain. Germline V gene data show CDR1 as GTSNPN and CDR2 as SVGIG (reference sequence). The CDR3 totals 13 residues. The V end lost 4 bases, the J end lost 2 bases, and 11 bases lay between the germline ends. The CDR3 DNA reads TGTGCCTGGAAGGAAAGGCGGAACTATGGCTACACCTTC. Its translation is CAWKERRNYGYTF. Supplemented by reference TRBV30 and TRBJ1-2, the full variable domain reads SQTIHQWPATLVQPVGSPLSLECTVEGTSNPNLYWYRQAAGRGLQLLFYSVGIGQISSEVPQNLSASRPQDRQFILSSKKLLLSDSGFYLCAWKERRNYGYTFGSGTRLTVV.

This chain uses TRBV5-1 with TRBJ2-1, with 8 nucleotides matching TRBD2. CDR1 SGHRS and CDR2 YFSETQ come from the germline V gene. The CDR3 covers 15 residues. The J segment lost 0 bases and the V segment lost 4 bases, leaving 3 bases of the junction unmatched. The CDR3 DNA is TGCGCCAGCAGCCTGAGCGGGAGCTCCTACAATGAGCAGTTCTTC. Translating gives CASSLSGSSYNEQFF.

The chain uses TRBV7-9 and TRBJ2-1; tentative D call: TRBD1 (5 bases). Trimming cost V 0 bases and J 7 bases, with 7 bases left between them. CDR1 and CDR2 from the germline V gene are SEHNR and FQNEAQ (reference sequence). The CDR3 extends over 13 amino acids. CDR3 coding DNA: TGTGCCAGCAGCTTAGCCCAGGGAAATGAGCAGTTCTTC. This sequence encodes CASSLAQGNEQFF.

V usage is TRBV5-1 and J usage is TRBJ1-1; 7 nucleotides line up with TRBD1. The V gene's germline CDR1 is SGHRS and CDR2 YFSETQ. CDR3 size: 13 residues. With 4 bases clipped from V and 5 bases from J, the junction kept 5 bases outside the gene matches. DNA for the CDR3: TGCGCCAGCAGCCGGATACAGGGGACTGAAGCTTTCTTT. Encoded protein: CASSRIQGTEAFF.